This T cell receptor beta chain originates from a study of cytomegalovirus exposure and HLA in healthy donors. The PCR contained 60 Vbeta and 13 Jbeta primers. In the original processing: Tens of millions of unique TCR beta chains, 10 million to 13 million of them shared, were counted by a later analysis. The data were produced by immunoSEQ multiplex PCR, yet TCRdb's version contains in-frame clones alone and is incomplete. That table gives V, J and clone size, and the DNA gave D and trimming. The sample contains 140,000 to 150,000 clones, approximately 80% of which appear only once. In the case of this clone: Antigen: not known.

The germline V and J ends were trimmed by 4 bases and 4 bases, with 11 bases remaining between them. The CDR3 runs 13 residues. Germline V CDR1 and CDR2: SGHTS, YDEGEE. Study-wide points: A few V segments could not be told apart, such as TRBV6-2 and TRBV6-3, and were left out. For TCR beta chains, V- and J-gene trimming was later linked to a missense DCLRE1C variant.

The TCR sequence derives from an older woman in good health and CMV-seropositive. The rearrangement joins TRBV5-8 to TRBJ1-2; D not resolved. Material for sequencing was PBMCs. CDR3 residues: CASSPRGGYGYTF. For the CDR3, the DNA is TGTGCCAGCAGCCCTCGGGGAGGCTATGGCTACACCTTC. The whole variable domain, remainder taken from reference TRBV5-8 and TRBJ1-2, is EAGVTQSPTHLIKTRGQQATLRCSPISGHTSVYWYQQALGLGLQFLLWYDEGEERNRGNFPPRFSGRQFPNYSSELNVNALELEDSALYLCASSPRGGYGYTFGSGTRLTVV.